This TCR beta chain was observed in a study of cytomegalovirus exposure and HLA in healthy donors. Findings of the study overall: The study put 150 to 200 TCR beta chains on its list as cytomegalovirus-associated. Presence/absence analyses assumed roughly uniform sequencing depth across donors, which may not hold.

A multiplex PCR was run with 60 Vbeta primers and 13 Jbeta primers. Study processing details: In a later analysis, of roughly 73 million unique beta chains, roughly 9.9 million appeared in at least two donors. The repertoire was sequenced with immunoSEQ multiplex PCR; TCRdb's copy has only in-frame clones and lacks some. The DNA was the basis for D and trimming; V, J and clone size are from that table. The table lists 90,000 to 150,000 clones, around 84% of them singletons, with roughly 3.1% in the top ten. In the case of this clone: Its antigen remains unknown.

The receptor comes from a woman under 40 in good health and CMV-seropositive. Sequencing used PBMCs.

Written as DNA, the CDR3 is TGTGCCAGCAGCGGTGGGCCAACCCAAGAGACCCAGTACTTC. Translation: CASSGGPTQETQYF. The V gene is TRBV21-1, the J gene TRBJ2-5; no check of the table's D call, TRBD1, against the DNA was made. TRBV21-1 constitutes a pseudogene. The CDR3 is 14 amino acids.